This TCR beta chain was identified in a study of blood T cell repertoires in COVID-19. In the study overall: Specimens from acute and convalescent COVID-19 originated in the United States, Italy and Spain.

Seattle enrolled patients during active infection and tracked them longitudinally. This clone has only one observation. Clones were read by immunoSEQ multiplex PCR, and TCRdb kept only the in-frame ones, dropping some. Here the sample spans a few hundred thousand clones, about 85% being singletons. CDR1 is SEHNR, CDR2 FQNEAQ, per germline (reference sequence). The CDR3 consists of 15 residues. Trimming cost V 6 bases and J 5 bases; bases outside gene matches: 7. The clonotype originates from a human donor with COVID-19, enrolled during active disease. The donor label of this sample is uncertain. The chain links TRBV7-9 to TRBJ2-7; 13 bases are a match to TRBD2. Sequencing input: peripheral blood. CDR3 loop: CASSQLAGGPHEQYF. In DNA, the CDR3 is TGTGCCAGCAGTCAACTAGCGGGAGGGCCCCACGAGCAGTACTTC. The full variable domain, with the rest looked up from reference TRBV7-9 and TRBJ2-7, is DTGVSQNPRHKITKRGQNVTFRCDPISEHNRLYWYRQTLGQGPEFLTYFQNEAQLEKSRLLSDRFSAERPKGSFSTLEIQRTEQGDSAMYLCASSQLAGGPHEQYFGPGTRLTVT.